These 3 T cell receptor beta chains originate from one sample sequenced in a study of cytomegalovirus exposure and HLA in healthy donors. PCR was performed using 60 Vbeta and 13 Jbeta primers. Some clones are missing from TCRdb's copy, which holds only in-frame ones; the method was immunoSEQ multiplex PCR. Here the sample spans tens of thousands of clones, just under 80% being singletons. Sample: PBMCs. These receptors were taken from a man in his thirties or forties in good health and CMV-seronegative.

The rearrangement uses TRBV2 and TRBJ1-1; D is uncertain. Germline CDR1 and CDR2: SNHLY and FYNNEI. Trimming cost V 6 bases and J 0 bases, with 14 bases left between them. CDR3 length equals 15 residues. The CDR3 sequence is CASRTPNVMNTEAFF. The CDR3 nucleotides read TGTGCCAGCAGAACACCGAATGTCATGAACACTGAAGCTTTCTTT.

With regard to this clone: The same CDR3 is also encoded by other DNA sequences in this sample. V gene TRBV25-1 combines with J gene TRBJ1-1, with TRBD1 matching over 8 bases. V shed 7 bases, J shed 6 bases, and the junction held 7 bases outside the gene matches. The CDR3 is 13 amino acids. Per the germline V gene, CDR1 is MGHDK and CDR2 is SYGVNS. CDR3 protein: CASNTRGRAEAFF. CDR3 bases: TGTGCCAGCAATACCAGGGGGCGTGCTGAAGCTTTCTTT. The entire variable domain, with the rest obtained from reference TRBV25-1 and TRBJ1-1, is as follows: EADIYQTPRYLVIGTGKKITLECSQTMGHDKMYWYQQDPGMELHLIHYSYGVNSTEKGDLSSESTVSRIRTEHFPLTLESARPSHTSQYLCASNTRGRAEAFFGQGTRLTVV.

The chain has TRBV19 and TRBJ2-7, with a possible D match to TRBD2 (5 bases). CDR1 and CDR2 from the germline V gene are LNHDA and SQIVND (reference sequence). Trimming shortened V by 10 bases and J by 12 bases, and 19 bases separated the two germline ends. The CDR3 is made up of 11 amino acids. The CDR3 loop is CATAVGELVYF. For the CDR3, the DNA is TGTGCCACCGCCGTGGGAGAGCTGGTGTACTTC.